Listed below are T cell receptor beta chains from one sample, sequenced in a study of T cell responses to AZD1222 COVID-19 vaccine. TCRdb's table, derived via immunoSEQ multiplex PCR, lists solely in-frame clones and lacks some. The table shows over 85,000 clones, with 90% occurring only once. Material: peripheral blood, obtained on day 0 of AZD1222 vaccination. These receptors were collected from an adult in good health. Both conserved end residues are part of each CDR3. The D gene is left open where the match is weak.

>TRBV5-1|-
CASTSSVPSYNEQFF
>TRBV19|-
CASSMRGDSNQPQHF
>TRBV28|-
CASSPNGLGLYEQYF
>TRBV6-2/TRBV6-3|-
CASSSPHSGSSYNEQFF
>TRBV5-4|TRBD1
CASRDPGTGGREQYF
>TRBV7-2|-
CASSLGNQVRGIYGYTF
>TRBV4-3|-
CASIPEKVRAGGANVLTF
>TRBV5-6|TRBD1
CASSLGLQGATDTQYF
>TRBV14|-
CASSPGRLNSPLHF
>TRBV29-1|TRBD1
CSVEEGQGMMASAFF
>TRBV6-5|-
CASSYSGNEMEPQHF
>TRBV6-1|-
CASSEGREHGYTF
>TRBV30|TRBD1
CAWTRTGVSTEAFF
>TRBV7-9|-
CASSLIDGEKLFF
>TRBV7-9|-
CASSLLSRPPYEQYF
>TRBV27|-
CASSIQSTNTGELFF
>TRBV5-1|-
CASKGGEEKLFF
>TRBV11-1|-
CASRTREWVNNSPLHF
>TRBV10-3|-
CAIRREGVPNQPQHF
>TRBV9|-
CASNPGGYSTDTQYF
>TRBV11-2|-
CASSPGLYNEQFF
>TRBV27|TRBD1
CASTSTGAGANVLTF
>TRBV11-2|-
CASSFVAEETQYF
>TRBV6-4|-
CASRTDDNSPLHF
>TRBV19|-
CASSAAVGPHGYTF
>TRBV27|-
CASSLKGNQPQHF
>TRBV18|-
CASSLRVDYEQYF
>TRBV5-1|TRBD2
CASSYRGSLAGGNNEQFF
>TRBV28|-
CASNPGGVGQPQHF
>TRBV7-9|TRBD1
CASSQRAGQESYEQYF
>TRBV6-5|-
CASSKTLVGSYEQYF
>TRBV7-9|-
CASRRPDIYGYTF
>TRBV4-1|-
CASSEDRYNEKLFF
>TRBV6-5|-
CASSYDAAGNQPQHF
>TRBV7-3|-
CASSLGGRSGELFF
>TRBV2|-
CASRIDDSTDTQYF
>TRBV6-5|-
CASSYSRGTEAFF
>TRBV6-1|TRBD1
CASSDRQGRASDAFF
>TRBV18|TRBD1
CASSTGGQGAYEQYF
>TRBV4-2|-
CASSQDSYEQYF
>TRBV7-2|TRBD1
CASSSRQGPYEQYF
>TRBV6-4|-
CASAAGDPAADTQYF
>TRBV6-1|-
CASSEERSGTGTSDTQYF
>TRBV6-5|TRBD1
CASSPQGLRNTEAFF
>TRBV19|-
CASSRAGHEAFF
>TRBV25-1|-
CASSARFWGPHEQYF
>TRBV3-1/TRBV3-2|TRBD2
CASSQYMAGGQETQYF
>TRBV7-9|-
CASSSPYRAPGELFF
>TRBV5-5|-
CASSLVVRLEAQYF
>TRBV4-1|-
CASSQEGVLAYEQYF
>TRBV19|-
CASSTEGSTQYF
>TRBV7-2|-
CASSLVLERATDTQYF
>TRBV6-5|TRBD1
CASSYYRGNSPLHF
>TRBV7-9|-
CASSPTGQSYNEQFF
>TRBV19|-
CASRPWGDTEAFF